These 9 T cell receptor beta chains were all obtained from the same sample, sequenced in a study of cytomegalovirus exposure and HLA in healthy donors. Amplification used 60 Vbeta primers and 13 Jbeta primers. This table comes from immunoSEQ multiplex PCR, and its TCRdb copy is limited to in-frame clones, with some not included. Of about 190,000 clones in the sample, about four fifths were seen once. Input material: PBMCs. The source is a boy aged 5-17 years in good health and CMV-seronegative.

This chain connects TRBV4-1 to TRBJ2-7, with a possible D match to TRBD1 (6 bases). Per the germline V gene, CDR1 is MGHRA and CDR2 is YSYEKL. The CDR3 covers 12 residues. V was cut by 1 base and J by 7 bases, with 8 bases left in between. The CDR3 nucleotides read TGCGCCAGCAGCCAAGTCAGGGGAGAGCAGTACTTC. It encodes CASSQVRGEQYF.

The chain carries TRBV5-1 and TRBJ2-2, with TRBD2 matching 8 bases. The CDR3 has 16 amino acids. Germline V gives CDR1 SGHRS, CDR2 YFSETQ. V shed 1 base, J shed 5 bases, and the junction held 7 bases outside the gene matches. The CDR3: CASSLYGGARTGELFF. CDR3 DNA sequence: TGCGCCAGCAGCTTGTACGGGGGGGCCCGGACCGGGGAGCTGTTTTTT.

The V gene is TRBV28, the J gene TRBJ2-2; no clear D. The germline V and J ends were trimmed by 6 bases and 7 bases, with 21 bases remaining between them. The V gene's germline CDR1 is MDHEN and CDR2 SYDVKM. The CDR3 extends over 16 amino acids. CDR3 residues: CASSPAGWVGGGELFF. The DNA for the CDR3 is TGTGCCAGCAGCCCAGCCGGCTGGGTCGGCGGCGGGGAGCTGTTTTTT.

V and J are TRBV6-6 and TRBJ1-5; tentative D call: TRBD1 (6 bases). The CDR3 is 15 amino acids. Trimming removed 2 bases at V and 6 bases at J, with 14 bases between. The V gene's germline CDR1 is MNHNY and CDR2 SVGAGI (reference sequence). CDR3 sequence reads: CASSYPLTGSQPQHF. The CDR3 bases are TGTGCCAGCAGTTACCCCCTAACAGGGTCTCAGCCCCAGCATTTT.

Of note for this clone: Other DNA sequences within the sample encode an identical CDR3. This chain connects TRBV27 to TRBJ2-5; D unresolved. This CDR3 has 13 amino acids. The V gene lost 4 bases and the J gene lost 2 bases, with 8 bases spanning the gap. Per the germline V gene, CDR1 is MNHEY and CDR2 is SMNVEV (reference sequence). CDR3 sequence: CASSSDRQETQYF. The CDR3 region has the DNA TGTGCCAGCAGTTCAGATCGACAAGAGACCCAGTACTTC.

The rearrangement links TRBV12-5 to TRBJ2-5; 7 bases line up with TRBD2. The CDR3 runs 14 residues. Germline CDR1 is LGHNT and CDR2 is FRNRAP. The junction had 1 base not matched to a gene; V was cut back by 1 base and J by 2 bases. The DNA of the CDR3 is TGTGCTAGTGGTTTGGGGACTAGACAAGAGACCCAGTACTTC. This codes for CASGLGTRQETQYF.

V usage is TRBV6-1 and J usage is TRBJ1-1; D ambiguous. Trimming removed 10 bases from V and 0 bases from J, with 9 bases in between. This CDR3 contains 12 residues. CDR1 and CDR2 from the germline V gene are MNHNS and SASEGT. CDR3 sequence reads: CAIRTVNTEAFF. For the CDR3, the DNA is TGTGCCATCCGGACTGTGAACACTGAAGCTTTCTTT.

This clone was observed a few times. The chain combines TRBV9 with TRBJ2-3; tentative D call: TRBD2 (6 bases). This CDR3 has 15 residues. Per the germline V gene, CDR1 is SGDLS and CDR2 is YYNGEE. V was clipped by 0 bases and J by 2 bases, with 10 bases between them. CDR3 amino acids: CASSVVGEATDTQYF. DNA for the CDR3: TGTGCCAGCAGCGTAGTAGGGGAGGCCACAGATACGCAGTATTTT.

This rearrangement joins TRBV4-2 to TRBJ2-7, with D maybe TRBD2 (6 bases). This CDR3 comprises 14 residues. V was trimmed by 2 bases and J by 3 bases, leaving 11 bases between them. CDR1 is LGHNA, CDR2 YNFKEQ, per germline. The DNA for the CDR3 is TGTGCCAGCAGCCAACCCGGGACTGGCTACGAGCAGTACTTC. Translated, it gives CASSQPGTGYEQYF.